This record looks at one T cell receptor beta chain sequence and its context. Its target is unknown. The sample belongs to a study of T cell responses to AZD1222 COVID-19 vaccine. Study in general: It was second doses at about 4 or about 12 weeks that were pooled.

Overall study results and limits: CD4 TCRs associated with vaccination spanned spike, dominating at 160-218 and 743-854. The donors showed a predominance of white British ancestry and of females, with possible underestimation of clonal diversity. Rises in breadth and depth of Spike-specific TCRs came after two AZD1222 doses.

CDR1 and CDR2 (germline): MRHNA, SNTAGT. V was pared by 7 bases and J by 0 bases, with 25 bases between. The CDR3 runs 19 residues. Data came from immunoSEQ multiplex PCR; TCRdb stores just in-frame clones and leaves some out. The top ten hold 4.2% of the sample, which has more than 95,000 clones, more than 70% seen once. The chain is built from TRBV6-4 and TRBJ1-3; D remains unclear. Source: peripheral blood, taken on day 0 of AZD1222 vaccination. The receptor was derived from an adult in good health. CDR3 in amino acids: CASNFTVPGSESSGNTIYF. The CDR3 region has the DNA TGTGCCAGCAATTTCACCGTGCCAGGTAGTGAATCCTCTGGAAACACCATATATTTT.